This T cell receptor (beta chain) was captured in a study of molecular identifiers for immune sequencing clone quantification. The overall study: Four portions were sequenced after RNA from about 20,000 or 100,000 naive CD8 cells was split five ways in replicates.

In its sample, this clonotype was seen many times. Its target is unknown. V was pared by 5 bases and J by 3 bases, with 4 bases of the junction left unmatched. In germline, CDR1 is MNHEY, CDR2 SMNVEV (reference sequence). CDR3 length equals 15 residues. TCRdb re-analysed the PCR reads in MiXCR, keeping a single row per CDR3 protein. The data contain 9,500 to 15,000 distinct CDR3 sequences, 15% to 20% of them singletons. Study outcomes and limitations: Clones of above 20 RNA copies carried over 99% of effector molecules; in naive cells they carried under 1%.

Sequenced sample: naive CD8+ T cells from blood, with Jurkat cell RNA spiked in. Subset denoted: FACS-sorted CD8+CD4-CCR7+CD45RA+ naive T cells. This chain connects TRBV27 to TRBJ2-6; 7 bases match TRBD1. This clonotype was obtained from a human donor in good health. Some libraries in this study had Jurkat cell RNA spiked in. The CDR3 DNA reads TGTGCCAGCAGTCAAGGGGGCTTTGGGGCCAACGTCCTGACTTTC. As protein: CASSQGGFGANVLTF.